Listed below are T cell receptor beta chains from one sample, sequenced in a study of blood T cell repertoires in COVID-19. The repertoire was sequenced with immunoSEQ multiplex PCR; TCRdb's copy has only in-frame clones and lacks some. The data show some 250,000 clones, with around 80% seen just once and about 9% held by the top ten. What was sequenced was peripheral blood. Receptor source: a man in his forties with active or convalescent COVID-19. The CDR3 runs from the conserved cysteine through the conserved F or W. The order of the fields is clone size, V gene, J gene, D gene, CDR3 protein, CDR3 DNA. The D gene is left open where the match is weak. Where a row states a size, it is once, few, many or the class of an expanded clone; other rows omit it.

NA	TRBV29-1	TRBJ2-7	TRBD1	CSVAKTGSNEQYF	TGCAGCGTCGCCAAGACAGGGTCAAACGAGCAGTACTTC
NA	TRBV15	TRBJ1-2	NA	CATSREPGLPNYGYTF	TGTGCCACCAGCAGAGAACCGGGTCTACCTAACTATGGCTACACCTTC
NA	TRBV2	TRBJ2-6	TRBD2	CASRLLTSTTSGANVLTF	TGTGCCAGCAGGCTACTGACTAGCACTACGTCTGGGGCCAACGTCCTGACTTTC
NA	TRBV5-1	TRBJ2-5	TRBD2	CASSLGVSSGYQETQYF	TGCGCCAGCAGCTTGGGGGTCTCTAGCGGGTACCAAGAGACCCAGTACTTC
NA	TRBV2	TRBJ2-7	NA	CASGVTDYGYEQYF	TGTGCCAGCGGGGTAACGGACTACGGCTACGAGCAGTACTTC
NA	TRBV6-2/TRBV6-3	TRBJ2-1	NA	CASSGLYNEQFF	TGTGCCAGCAGTGGACTTTACAATGAGCAGTTCTTC
NA	TRBV30	TRBJ2-2	TRBD2	CAWTGGGTGELFF	TGTGCCTGGACCGGGGGAGGGACCGGGGAGCTGTTTTTT
NA	TRBV10-2	TRBJ1-1	TRBD1	CASREQGAATEAFF	TGCGCCAGCAGAGAACAGGGGGCCGCCACTGAAGCTTTCTTT
NA	TRBV11-3	TRBJ2-7	TRBD1	CASSLDLGTGVHEQYF	TGTGCCAGCAGCTTAGATTTGGGGACAGGGGTCCACGAGCAGTACTTC
once	TRBV30	TRBJ1-6	NA	CAWTNSYNSPLHF	TGTGCCTGGACCAACTCCTATAATTCACCCCTCCACTTT
NA	TRBV5-1	TRBJ1-2	NA	CASSLRTGSEDYGYTF	TGCGCCAGCAGCTTGCGAACAGGGAGTGAGGACTATGGCTACACCTTC
few	TRBV19	TRBJ1-1	NA	CASSPNLYTEAFF	TGTGCCAGTAGTCCAAACCTATACACTGAAGCTTTCTTT
NA	TRBV5-1	TRBJ1-2	NA	CASSLGEGFYGYTF	TGCGCCAGCAGCTTGGGGGAGGGATTCTATGGCTACACCTTC
NA	TRBV19	TRBJ1-4	NA	CASSLGLPGKEKLFF	TGTGCCAGTAGTCTAGGACTCCCAGGGAAAGAAAAACTGTTTTTT
NA	TRBV30	TRBJ1-4	NA	CAWSLPTGLRNEKLFF	TGTGCCTGGAGCCTTCCAACAGGGCTCCGTAATGAAAAACTGTTTTTT
NA	TRBV24-1	TRBJ1-1	NA	CATSDQGYTEAFF	TGTGCCACCAGTGATCAGGGGTACACTGAAGCTTTCTTT
once	TRBV4-2	TRBJ2-5	TRBD2	CASSPGLADQETQYF	TGTGCCAGCAGCCCAGGACTAGCGGACCAAGAGACCCAGTACTTC
NA	TRBV11-2	TRBJ2-3	TRBD2	CASSPLAVSTDTQYF	TGTGCCAGCAGCCCGCTAGCGGTAAGCACAGATACGCAGTATTTT
NA	TRBV15	TRBJ1-2	TRBD1	CATSRTLGTGGLPYGYTF	TGTGCCACCAGCAGAACCCTAGGGACAGGGGGTCTTCCCTATGGCTACACCTTC
NA	TRBV5-5	TRBJ2-2	TRBD1	CASSWGQGATGELFF	TGTGCCAGCAGTTGGGGACAGGGGGCCACCGGGGAGCTGTTTTTT
NA	TRBV3-1/TRBV3-2	TRBJ1-2	NA	CASSPYPGDYGYTF	TGTGCCAGCAGCCCGTACCCAGGGGACTATGGCTACACCTTC
NA	TRBV7-9	TRBJ1-1	TRBD1	CASSQQGAPEAFF	TGTGCCAGCAGCCAGCAGGGGGCCCCTGAAGCTTTCTTT
NA	TRBV19	TRBJ2-3	TRBD2	CASSRYGTSGGAGTDTQYF	TGTGCCAGTAGTCGATACGGGACTAGCGGGGGGGCCGGTACAGATACGCAGTATTTT
NA	TRBV5-1	TRBJ2-5	NA	CASRPFGVGQETQYF	TGCGCCAGCAGACCTTTCGGAGTGGGCCAAGAGACCCAGTACTTC
NA	TRBV3-1/TRBV3-2	TRBJ1-1	NA	CASSQLGEAAFF	TGTGCCAGCAGCCAACTCGGTGAGGCTGCTTTCTTT
NA	TRBV24-1	TRBJ2-3	TRBD2	CATSDFLAGETDTQYF	TGTGCCACCAGTGATTTCCTAGCGGGGGAGACAGATACGCAGTATTTT